The T cell receptor beta chain under discussion was sequenced for a study of T-cell reconstitution after alpha-beta-depleted transplantation in children (TCRdb year 2016). Regarding the complete study: The study quantitatively tracked T-cell immune reconstitution after TCRalphabeta/CD19-depleted allogeneic hematopoietic cell transplantation in children using TCR repertoire profiling. Here is what the overall study found, with its caveats: About two months after transplant, the apparently early recovery of alphabetaT-cell counts reportedly depended on just several hundred clones that had expanded rapidly and came from non-depleted graft cells. In some patients, high TCRbeta diversity at day 60 was attributed to recipient T cells and intrathymic progenitors that had survived conditioning. Over the following months the frequencies of hyperexpanded clones went down, and after one year T-cell counts and TCRbeta diversity were mostly credited to newly produced T cells.

Taken with the paper, the label for time point translates to: day 60 (about 2 months) after transplantation. In light of the paper, this sample's treatment or condition label describes: allogeneic hematopoietic cell transplantation with graft depleted of TCRalphabeta T cells and CD19 B cells. The transplant recipients were children given TCRalphabeta/CD19-depleted allogeneic hematopoietic cell grafts. This clonotype was detected ten times or more. This receptor's antigen is unknown. Per-base quality was not reported, and no clone a single base away is much larger than it. Libraries were built with PCR. TCRdb names Illumina HiSeq 2500 as the instrument used. Molecular barcoding was employed in the preparation of TCR libraries, with unique molecular identifiers being used to normalize TCRbeta repertoire quantification. TCRdb reanalyzed the raw reads on its own, using fastp at Q25 for trimming and MiXCR for clone calling, and kept in-frame beta chains. CDR3 protein sequences are deduplicated, and each keeps its most common genes and DNA. The sample table shows about 100,000 distinct CDR3 sequences, and approximately 6% are seen once. Clones ranked in the top ten supply 6% to 7% of the sample.

Measured from the cysteine to the phenylalanine, the CDR3 is 14 residues long. Left in the record is the CDR3 DNA by itself, 42 bases read in frame from the first base. The germline V gene yields SGHTA for CDR1 and FQGNSA for CDR2. Relative to germline, V is missing 1 base and J is missing 8 bases, with 3 bases of the junction outside any gene match. The source was PBMCs, mostly from graft donor cells, collected 60 days after TCRalphabeta/CD19-depleted stem cell transplant. Rearrangement joined TRBV7-2 to TRBJ2-2; 8 bases in between match TRBD2. The clonotype originates from a female patient aged 2 to 10 who had a stem cell transplant for Fanconi anemia, so the T cells may come from the graft donor. The nucleotide sequence is TGTGCCAGCAGCTTAGTCGGGGGGGCTGGGGAGCTGTTTTTT. Translated, this is CASSLVGGAGELFF.